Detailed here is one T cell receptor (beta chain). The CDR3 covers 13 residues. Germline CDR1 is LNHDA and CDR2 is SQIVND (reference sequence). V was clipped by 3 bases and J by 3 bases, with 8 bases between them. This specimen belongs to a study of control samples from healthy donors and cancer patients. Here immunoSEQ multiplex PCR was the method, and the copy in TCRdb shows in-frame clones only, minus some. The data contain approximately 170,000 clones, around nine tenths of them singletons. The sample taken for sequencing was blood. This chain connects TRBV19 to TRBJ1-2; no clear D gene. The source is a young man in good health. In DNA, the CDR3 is TGTGCCAGTAGTATCCCGGCAGACTATGGCTACACCTTC. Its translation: CASSIPADYGYTF.